This TCR beta chain was sequenced during a study of T cells in Graves' hyperthyroidism and ophthalmopathy. Study conclusions and caveats: Ophthalmopathy onset followed model prediction by a median roughly 6 months.

This clonotype was observed a few times. Its target is not known. This sequence may be a read error, since a much larger clone differs from it by one base. Using RNA transcripts as the source, TCR beta CDR3 regions were amplified. The TCR CDR3 was amplified in a first-round RT-PCR using the HTBI primer set. TCRdb redid the calling of the multiplex PCR reads with MiXCR, one entry per CDR3 protein. Counted here are 300,000 to 450,000 distinct CDR3 sequences, more than 14% occurring once; the ten biggest clones make up around a fifth. Trimming cost V 2 bases and J 0 bases, with 11 bases left between them. This CDR3 is built from 16 residues. Germline CDR1 and CDR2: MDHEN and SYDVKM.

This TCR derives from a woman aged 25-40 years with Graves' ophthalmopathy. This chain uses TRBV28 with TRBJ1-5; D is unresolved. Material: blood. CDR3: CASSLSSWGSNQPQHF. The DNA of the CDR3 is TGTGCCAGCAGTTTAAGTAGCTGGGGTAGCAATCAGCCCCAGCATTTT.